This T cell receptor beta chain was recorded in a study of CD4 and CD8 cells across lung adenocarcinoma regions. The CDR3 contains 14 residues. The patients had localized lung adenocarcinoma, a non-small cell subtype. TCRdb independently ran MiXCR on the PCR reads; one entry per CDR3 protein. The profile shows 3,700 or so distinct CDR3 sequences, about 56% of them singletons. The TCR sequence derives from a female donor with lung adenocarcinoma. The CD4 and CD8 labels of this study may be unreliable. The chain joins TRBV12-3 or TRBV12-4 to TRBJ2-1; TRBD2 agrees at 10 bases. The assigned J gene may be wrong: the sequence end matches TRBJ2-7 better. Sequencing input: CD4+ T cells from the margin of a lung tumor. The CDR3 region is CASRLAGRFNEQYF. The CDR3 coding sequence is TGTGCCAGCAGACTAGCGGGGAGATTCAATGAGCAGTACTTC.